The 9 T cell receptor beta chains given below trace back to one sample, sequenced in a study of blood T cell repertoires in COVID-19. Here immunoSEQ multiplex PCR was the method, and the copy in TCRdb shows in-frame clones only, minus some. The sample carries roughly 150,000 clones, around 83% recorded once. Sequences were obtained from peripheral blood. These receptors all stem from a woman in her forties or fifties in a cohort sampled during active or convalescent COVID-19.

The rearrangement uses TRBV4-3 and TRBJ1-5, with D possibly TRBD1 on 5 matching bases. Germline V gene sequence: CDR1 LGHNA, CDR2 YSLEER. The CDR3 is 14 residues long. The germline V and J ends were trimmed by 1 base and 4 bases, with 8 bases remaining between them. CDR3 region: CASSQARGNQPQHF. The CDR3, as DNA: TGCGCCAGCAGCCAAGCAAGGGGTAATCAGCCCCAGCATTTT.

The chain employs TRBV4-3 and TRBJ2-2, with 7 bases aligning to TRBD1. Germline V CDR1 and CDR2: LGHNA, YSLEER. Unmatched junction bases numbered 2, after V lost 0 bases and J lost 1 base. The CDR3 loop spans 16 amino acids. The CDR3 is CASSQDRTGNTGELFF. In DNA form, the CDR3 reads TGCGCCAGCAGCCAAGACCGGACAGGGAACACCGGGGAGCTGTTTTTT.

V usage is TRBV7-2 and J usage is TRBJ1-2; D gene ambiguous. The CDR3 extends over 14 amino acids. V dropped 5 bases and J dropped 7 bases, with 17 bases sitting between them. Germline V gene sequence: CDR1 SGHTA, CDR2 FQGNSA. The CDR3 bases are TGTGCCAGCAGCACACAGTCGGAAGCTGGTGGCTACACCTTC. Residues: CASSTQSEAGGYTF.

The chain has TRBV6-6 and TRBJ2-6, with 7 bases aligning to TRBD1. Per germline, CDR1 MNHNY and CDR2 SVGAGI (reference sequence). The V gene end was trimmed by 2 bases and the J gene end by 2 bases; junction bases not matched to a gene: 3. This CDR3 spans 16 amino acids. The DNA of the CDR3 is TGTGCCAGCAGTTACCCTACAGGGGCTGGGGCCAACGTCCTGACTTTC. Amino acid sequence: CASSYPTGAGANVLTF.

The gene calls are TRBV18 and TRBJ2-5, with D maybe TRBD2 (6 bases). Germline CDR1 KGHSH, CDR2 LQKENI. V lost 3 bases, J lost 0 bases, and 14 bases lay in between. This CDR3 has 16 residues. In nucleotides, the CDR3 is TGTGCCAGCTCACCTGCGACTAGGGCGTACCAAGAGACCCAGTACTTC. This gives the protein CASSPATRAYQETQYF.

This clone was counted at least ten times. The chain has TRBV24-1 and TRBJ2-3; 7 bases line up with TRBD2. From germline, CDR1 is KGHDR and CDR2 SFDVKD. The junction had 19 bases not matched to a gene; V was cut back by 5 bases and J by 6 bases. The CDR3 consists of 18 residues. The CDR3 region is CATSAGRGEIYGADTQYF. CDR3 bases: TGTGCCACCAGTGCCGGTCGGGGGGAAATCTACGGGGCGGATACGCAGTATTTT.

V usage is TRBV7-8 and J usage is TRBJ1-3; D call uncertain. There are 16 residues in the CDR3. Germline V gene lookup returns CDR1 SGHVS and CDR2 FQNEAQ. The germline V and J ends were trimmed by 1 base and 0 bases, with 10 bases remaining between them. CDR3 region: CASSLVAGPSGNTIYF. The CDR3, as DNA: TGTGCCAGCAGCTTAGTTGCAGGCCCCTCTGGAAACACCATATATTTT.

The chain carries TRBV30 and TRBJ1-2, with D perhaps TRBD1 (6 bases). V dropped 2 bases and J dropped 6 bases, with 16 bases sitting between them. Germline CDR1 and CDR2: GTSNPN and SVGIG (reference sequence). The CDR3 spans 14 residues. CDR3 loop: CAWSLGAAGNGYTF. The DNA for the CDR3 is TGTGCCTGGAGTTTGGGGGCGGCGGGCAATGGCTACACCTTC.

The CDR3 spells CASSSTSGLSYEQYF. The CDR3 DNA sequence: TGTGCCAGCAGCTCGACTAGCGGTCTTTCCTACGAGCAGTACTTC. V is TRBV7-2 and J is TRBJ2-7; 9 nucleotides match TRBD2. Looked up from germline, CDR1 is SGHTA and CDR2 is FQGNSA. With 4 bases clipped from V and 1 base from J, the junction kept 5 bases outside the gene matches. There are 15 residues in the CDR3.